This T cell receptor beta chain was found in a study of OX40 agonist ivuxolimab in advanced cancers. Looking at the study overall: Those treated in dose escalation had hepatocellular carcinoma, melanoma, renal cell cancer or head and neck cancer. Overall study results and limits: With doses of 0.1 to 3.0 mg/kg, CD4+ and CD8+ blood T cells had undergone clonal expansion by week 6.

The protocol was immunoSEQ multiplex PCR, while the TCRdb copy is restricted to in-frame clones and leaves out a portion. This table holds 50,000 to 75,000 clones, around 86% found once. To note about this clone: Its antigen is unidentified.

Baseline was the first blood sampling point, followed by cycle 4 day 1 and cycle 7 day 1. This CDR3 spans 14 amino acids. Deletions cut 4 bases from V and 0 bases from J, with 7 bases between. Germline V gene sequence: CDR1 SGHRS, CDR2 YFSETQ. V gene TRBV5-1 combines with J gene TRBJ1-4; D is unresolved. Sequencing was performed on CD4+ or CD8+ T cells sorted from blood, taken in a trial of the OX40 agonist ivuxolimab. This clonotype originated in an adult with an advanced solid tumor such as melanoma, head and neck, liver or kidney cancer. The CDR3 region has the DNA TGCGCCAGCAGCCCGGATTCAACTAATGAAAAACTGTTTTTT. This sequence encodes CASSPDSTNEKLFF.